The sequence of this T cell receptor beta chain was determined in a study of blood T cells in healthy people across ages. Using a J-beta primer mix together with a sample-barcoded 5' primer, a second PCR was run for about 6 to 12 cycles. TCRdb passed the 5' RACE reads through MiXCR, listing each CDR3 protein once. This table has 700,000 or so distinct CDR3 sequences, about a fifth appearing once. V was pared by 2 bases and J by 6 bases, with 10 bases between. This CDR3 has 13 residues. CDR1 and CDR2 from the germline V gene are MNHNS and SASEGT. In the case of this clonotype: What it binds is not known.

Study outcomes and limitations: The CMV status of each donor remained undetermined, and this could have confounded shifts in expanded clonotypes. Significant beta diversity loss was already apparent by age approximately 37, declining roughly linearly.

The specimen sequenced was blood. The V call is TRBV6-1, the J call TRBJ2-5; tentative D call: TRBD1 (6 bases). This receptor was taken from a man aged 65-85 years in good health. CDR3 nucleotides: TGTGCCAGCAGTGAACCAGGGGAGAAGACCCAGTACTTC. Translating gives CASSEPGEKTQYF.